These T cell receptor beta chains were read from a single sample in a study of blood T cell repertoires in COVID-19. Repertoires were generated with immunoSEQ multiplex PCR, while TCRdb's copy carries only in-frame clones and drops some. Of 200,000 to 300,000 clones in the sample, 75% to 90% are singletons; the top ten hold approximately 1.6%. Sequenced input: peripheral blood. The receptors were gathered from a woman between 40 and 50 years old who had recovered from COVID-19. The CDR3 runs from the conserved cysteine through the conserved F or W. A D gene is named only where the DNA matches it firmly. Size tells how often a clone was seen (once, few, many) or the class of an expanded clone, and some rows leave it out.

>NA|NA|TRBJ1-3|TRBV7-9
TGTGCCAGCAGCTTTTCCTACGGCTCTGGAAACACCATATATTTT
CASSFSYGSGNTIYF
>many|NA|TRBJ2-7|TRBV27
TGTGCCAGCAAAAGGGGGGGCGAGCTTGCTGAGCAGTACTTC
CASKRGGELAEQYF
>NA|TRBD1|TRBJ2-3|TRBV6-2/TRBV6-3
TGTGCCAGCAGTCTCAGGGGGTCACGGACAGATACGCAGTATTTT
CASSLRGSRTDTQYF
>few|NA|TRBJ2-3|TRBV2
TGTGCCAGCAGTCTCCAGGGTATCACAGATACGCAGTATTTT
CASSLQGITDTQYF
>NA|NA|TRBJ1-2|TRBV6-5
TGTGCCAGCAGTTACTCACCACAGGGAAACTATGGCTACACCTTC
CASSYSPQGNYGYTF
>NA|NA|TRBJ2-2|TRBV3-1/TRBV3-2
TGTGCCAGCAGCCAAAGAGGGCGGACCGGGGAGCTGTTTTTT
CASSQRGRTGELFF
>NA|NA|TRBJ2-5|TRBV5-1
TGCGCCAGCAGCTTCGGAGTGCAAGAGACCCAGTACTTC
CASSFGVQETQYF
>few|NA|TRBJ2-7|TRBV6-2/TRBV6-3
TGTGCCAGCAGTCGGGGGAATAGCGCTAGCTCCTACGAGCAGTACTTC
CASSRGNSASSYEQYF
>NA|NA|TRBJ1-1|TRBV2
TGTGCCAGCAGTGTAGAACAGGGAGTTACTGAAGCTTTCTTT
CASSVEQGVTEAFF
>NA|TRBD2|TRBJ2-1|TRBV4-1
TGCGCCAGCAGCCAAGATAGGCGGGAGGACAATGAGCAGTTCTTC
CASSQDRREDNEQFF
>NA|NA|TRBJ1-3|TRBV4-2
TGTGCCAGCAGCCAAGATAGTTTGGGGCCGCCTGGAAACACCATATATTTT
CASSQDSLGPPGNTIYF
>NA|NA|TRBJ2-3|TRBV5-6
TGTGCCAGCAGCTTACTAGCCAGGTTCATTGATACGCAGTATTTT
CASSLLARFIDTQYF
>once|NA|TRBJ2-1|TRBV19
TGTGCCAGTAGTATACTCTTGGACAGCTACAATGAGCAGTTCTTC
CASSILLDSYNEQFF
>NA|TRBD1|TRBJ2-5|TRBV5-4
TGTGCCAGCAGCTCCTACAGGGGGAATGTCGAAGAGACCCAGTACTTC
CASSSYRGNVEETQYF
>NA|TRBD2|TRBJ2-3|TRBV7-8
TGTGCCAGCAGCTTATCCCAAACTAGCGGGAACACAGATACGCAGTATTTT
CASSLSQTSGNTDTQYF
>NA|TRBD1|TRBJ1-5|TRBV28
TGTGCCAGCAGTTTCCTCCGGGACAGGGCCAATCAGCCCCAGCATTTT
CASSFLRDRANQPQHF
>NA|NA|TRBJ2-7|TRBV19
TGTGCCAGTAGTATTCAAAGCGGACCCTACGAGCAGTACTTC
CASSIQSGPYEQYF
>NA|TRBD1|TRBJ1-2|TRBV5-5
TGTGCCAGCAGCTTACCGGGACAGGGGAATTTATGGGGCTATGGCTACACCTTC
CASSLPGQGNLWGYGYTF
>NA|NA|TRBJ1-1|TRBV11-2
TGTGCCAGCACCTTTCTCCAGGTGGACACTGAAGCTTTCTTT
CASTFLQVDTEAFF
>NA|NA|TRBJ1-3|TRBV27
TGTGCCAGCAGCTGGGGCCCTGGAAACACCATATATTTT
CASSWGPGNTIYF
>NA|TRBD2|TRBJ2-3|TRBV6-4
TGTGCCAGCAGTGGAGCGGGGGGCCACACAGATACGCAGTATTTT
CASSGAGGHTDTQYF
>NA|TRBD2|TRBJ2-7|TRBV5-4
TGTGCCAGCAGCTTGGATCGGACTGGCGGGGGGGCTACGTACTTC
CASSLDRTGGGATYF
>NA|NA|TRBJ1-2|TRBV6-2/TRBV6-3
TGTGCCAGCAGCTTGGACAGCCTCTTCTATGGCTACACCTTC
CASSLDSLFYGYTF
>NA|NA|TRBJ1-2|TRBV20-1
TGCAGTAAGGCGGGGCTTGGTGGCTACACCTTC
CSKAGLGGYTF
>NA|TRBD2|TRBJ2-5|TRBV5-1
TGCGCCAGCAGCACTAGCGTCGTGTGGGAGACCCAGTACTTC
CASSTSVVWETQYF
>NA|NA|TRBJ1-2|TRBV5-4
TGTGCCAGCACCCACCCAGGGGCCCTTGCGGGCTATGGCTACACCTTC
CASTHPGALAGYGYTF